The rows below give T cell receptor beta chains drawn from one sample of a study of neurological immune-mediated disorders. One entry per CDR3 protein results from TCRdb running MiXCR on the 5' RACE reads. This sample has 75,000 to 85,000 distinct CDR3 sequences, with approximately 17% found just once. The sample was PBMCs. These receptor sequences come from a middle-aged woman in good health. CDR3s include the opening cysteine and the closing phenylalanine or tryptophan. The D gene is left open where the match is weak. Not every row has a clone size; where given, it reads once, few, many or a size class.

CDR3nt | CDR3aa | j_gene | abundance | v_gene | d_gene
TGTGCCAGCGGTAGCTCCTACGAGCAGTACTTC | CASGSSYEQYF | TRBJ2-7 | many | TRBV9 | -
TGCAGTGCTGGGCTAGCGGGGGGGTATGGAAATACGCAGTATTTT | CSAGLAGGYGNTQYF | TRBJ2-3 | many | TRBV20-1 | TRBD2
TGTGCCAGCAGCTCGGCAAGGGCAGCGAACACCGGGGAGCTGTTTTTT | CASSSARAANTGELFF | TRBJ2-2 | many | TRBV7-2 | -
TGCGCCAGCAGCAAAGACAGGGCCCTGAACACTGAAGCTTTCTTT | CASSKDRALNTEAFF | TRBJ1-1 | few | TRBV4-3 | TRBD1
TGTGCCAGCAGCCAAGATATAGGACAGGGGGTACATGGCTACACCTTC | CASSQDIGQGVHGYTF | TRBJ1-2 | many | TRBV3-1 | TRBD1
TGCGCCAGCAGCGGACCAAGGACAGATACGCAGTATTTT | CASSGPRTDTQYF | TRBJ2-3 | - | TRBV10-2 | -
TGTGCCAGCAGCCAAGGGGACAGCCCTAATGAAAAACTGTTTTTT | CASSQGDSPNEKLFF | TRBJ1-4 | few | TRBV4-2 | TRBD1
TGTGCCAGCAGTTCCCCGGGGGGTACTAGCACAGATACGCAGTATTTT | CASSSPGGTSTDTQYF | TRBJ2-3 | many | TRBV6-5 | TRBD2
TGTGCCAGCGGCCGATCGTGGGGGGGCTCCTACAATGAGCAGTTCTTC | CASGRSWGGSYNEQFF | TRBJ2-1 | many | TRBV6-5 | TRBD2
TGCAGTGCGATATCGGGACAGGGGGTCGAGACCCAGTACTTC | CSAISGQGVETQYF | TRBJ2-5 | many | TRBV20-1 | TRBD1
TGTGCCAGTGCCACGGGTATTCGGTCCGGGGAGCTGTTTTTT | CASATGIRSGELFF | TRBJ2-2 | - | TRBV19 | -
TGCGCCAGCAGCCCCGGAGGAACGGCCACAGATACGCAGTATTTT | CASSPGGTATDTQYF | TRBJ2-3 | - | TRBV5-1 | -
TGTGCCAGCAGCCAGGGGGGTAGCCCCGGGGAGCTGTTTTTT | CASSQGGSPGELFF | TRBJ2-2 | - | TRBV14 | -
TGTGCCAGCACTTTAGCGGGGGATACCTCTGGGGCCAACGTCCTGACTTTC | CASTLAGDTSGANVLTF | TRBJ2-6 | medium-sized | TRBV5-8 | TRBD2
TGCGCCAGCAGCTTGGCGCGGGAAGGGCCCCAGCATTTT | CASSLAREGPQHF | TRBJ1-5 | - | TRBV5-1 | -
TGTGCCAGCAGCCGTCAGGGGGGAAGCAATCAGCCCCAGCATTTT | CASSRQGGSNQPQHF | TRBJ1-5 | - | TRBV7-6 | TRBD1
TGCGCCAGCACACCCGAAAGCTCCTACGAGCAGTACTTC | CASTPESSYEQYF | TRBJ2-7 | many | TRBV5-1 | -
TGCAGCGTACAGGGGGCTGGGGGCTATGGCTACACCTTC | CSVQGAGGYGYTF | TRBJ1-2 | many | TRBV29-1 | TRBD1
TGTGCCACCGCTCGAGGGGACTCCAACTATGGCTACACCTTC | CATARGDSNYGYTF | TRBJ1-2 | many | TRBV6-5 | -
TGCGCCAGCAGCTTGGGGTCAGGGGGCGCGCCTCCGGCAGATACGCAGTATTTT | CASSLGSGGAPPADTQYF | TRBJ2-3 | many | TRBV5-1 | TRBD1
TGTGCCAGCACCCCACGAGGACTAGCGGGGGATATGTACGAGCAGTACTTC | CASTPRGLAGDMYEQYF | TRBJ2-7 | - | TRBV7-9 | TRBD2
TGCAGTGCTAGCATCGGGAGGGAAACAGATACGCAGTATTTT | CSASIGRETDTQYF | TRBJ2-3 | - | TRBV20-1 | TRBD2
TGTGCCAGCAGTTTTGGAGCGGGGGGAACAGATACGCAGTATTTT | CASSFGAGGTDTQYF | TRBJ2-3 | - | TRBV27 | TRBD2
TGTGCCAGCAGTTTAACGGGACCGGGGCTCCGGAACACAGATACGCAGTATTTT | CASSLTGPGLRNTDTQYF | TRBJ2-3 | - | TRBV27 | -
TGTGCCAGCAGTCCGTACTTGACAGGGATCCCTGATTCACCCCTCCACTTT | CASSPYLTGIPDSPLHF | TRBJ1-6 | many | TRBV6-5 | TRBD1
TGCGCCAGCAGCCAAGAGTTTGGCTTAACCACAGATACGCAGTATTTT | CASSQEFGLTTDTQYF | TRBJ2-3 | many | TRBV4-1 | -
TGTGCTAGTGGCGAAGTCGTGAAAGGCTACGAGCAGTACTTC | CASGEVVKGYEQYF | TRBJ2-7 | many | TRBV12-5 | -
TGTGCCAGCAGGCCTTCAGGGGCGTTTAATGAAAAACTGTTTTTT | CASRPSGAFNEKLFF | TRBJ1-4 | many | TRBV5-5 | -
TGTGCCATCCATCGCGGGGGAGTGGCAGATACGCAGTATTTT | CAIHRGGVADTQYF | TRBJ2-3 | many | TRBV10-3 | TRBD2
TGTGCCAGCAGTTGGAGGACAGGGGGCACAGATACGCAGTATTTT | CASSWRTGGTDTQYF | TRBJ2-3 | many | TRBV12-3/TRBV12-4 | TRBD1
TGCAGTGCTACTGGGGGCGGGCAGCCCCAGCATTTT | CSATGGGQPQHF | TRBJ1-5 | many | TRBV20-1 | -
TGTGCCAGCAGTTCGGAGTTAAGGGCAGGGGTTTATACTGAAGCTTTCTTT | CASSSELRAGVYTEAFF | TRBJ1-1 | - | TRBV27 | -
TGCGCCAGCAGCTCGGTTTCGGACAGGGGGCTTAACTATGGCTACACCTTC | CASSSVSDRGLNYGYTF | TRBJ1-2 | many | TRBV5-1 | TRBD1
TGCAGTGCTAGAGATCCTAACAGGGGACAGAAGGGCGGCTACACCTTC | CSARDPNRGQKGGYTF | TRBJ1-2 | many | TRBV20-1 | TRBD1
TGTGCCAGCAGCTTAACGGGGACTACTGGGGACGGGGAGCTGTTTTTT | CASSLTGTTGDGELFF | TRBJ2-2 | few | TRBV7-2 | TRBD2
TGCAGCGTTTCCCTAGCGGGTGAGCAGTTCTTC | CSVSLAGEQFF | TRBJ2-1 | many | TRBV29-1 | TRBD2
TGCGCCAGCAGCCAAGGGGTAACTAGTCCGGGGACCCAGTACTTC | CASSQGVTSPGTQYF | TRBJ2-5 | many | TRBV4-1 | -
TGTGCCAGCAGACAGGGACTTAACACCGGGGAGCTGTTTTTT | CASRQGLNTGELFF | TRBJ2-2 | - | TRBV19 | -
TGTGCCAGCAGCTTATCACAGGGGGGGTACACTGAAGCTTTCTTT | CASSLSQGGYTEAFF | TRBJ1-1 | many | TRBV7-3 | TRBD1
TGTGCCAGCAGCTTAGGTCGGATTCCAGGGGCAAATGGCTACACCTTC | CASSLGRIPGANGYTF | TRBJ1-2 | many | TRBV7-2 | -
TGCGCCAGCAGCCCCAGGGGAGGCAGTGAAAAACTGTTTTTT | CASSPRGGSEKLFF | TRBJ1-4 | many | TRBV5-1 | -
TGCGCCAGCAGCCAAGGGGCCGGAGGGATCGGGGACTATGGCTACACCTTC | CASSQGAGGIGDYGYTF | TRBJ1-2 | many | TRBV4-3 | -
TGCAGTGCTGTGGCGCTATACAAAGAGACCCAGTACTTC | CSAVALYKETQYF | TRBJ2-5 | many | TRBV20-1 | -
TGTGCCAGCAGCCGACCGGGACAGGAGACCTACGAGCAGTACTTC | CASSRPGQETYEQYF | TRBJ2-7 | - | TRBV3-1 | TRBD1
TGTGCCACCAGCAGAGATCCCCAGCGGGGTTATGATACGCAGTATTTT | CATSRDPQRGYDTQYF | TRBJ2-3 | many | TRBV15 | TRBD2
TGTGCCAGCAGTGGGCAAATTACGGGAGTCTATGGCTACACCTTC | CASSGQITGVYGYTF | TRBJ1-2 | few | TRBV2 | -
TGTGCCAGCATCGACAGGGGTCCGAACACTGAAGCTTTCTTT | CASIDRGPNTEAFF | TRBJ1-1 | many | TRBV6-2/TRBV6-3 | TRBD1
TGTGCCATCAGACCGGGACAGGGTTGGACCGGGGAGCTGTTTTTT | CAIRPGQGWTGELFF | TRBJ2-2 | many | TRBV10-3 | TRBD1
TGCAGTGCTAGAGACATAGGGACACCCTACTACGAGCAGTACTTC | CSARDIGTPYYEQYF | TRBJ2-7 | many | TRBV20-1 | -
TGTGCCAGCAGTTTCTCGACAGGTCGGGTTGGAGATACGCAGTATTTT | CASSFSTGRVGDTQYF | TRBJ2-3 | many | TRBV27 | -
TGTGCCAGCAGCTTGCAAACTATATCGTTCAATGAGCAGTTCTTC | CASSLQTISFNEQFF | TRBJ2-1 | few | TRBV5-5 | -
TGTGCCAGCAGTGCCTTCGGAGGGACTGAAGCTTTCTTT | CASSAFGGTEAFF | TRBJ1-1 | many | TRBV6-1 | -
TGTGCCACCAGCAGAGATCTGGTTAGTCGTGACACCGGGGAGCTGTTTTTT | CATSRDLVSRDTGELFF | TRBJ2-2 | many | TRBV15 | -
TGTGCCAGCAGTTCCAGGGTTCCCACAGATACGCAGTATTTT | CASSSRVPTDTQYF | TRBJ2-3 | many | TRBV6-6 | -
TGCGCCAGCAGCTTGGCATTTTGGGAGAACACTGAAGCTTTCTTT | CASSLAFWENTEAFF | TRBJ1-1 | many | TRBV5-1 | -
TGTGCCAGCAGCCAAGACGAAAGCGGGGGGGCGCGGGAGCAGTACTTC | CASSQDESGGAREQYF | TRBJ2-7 | many | TRBV4-2 | TRBD2
TGCAGTGCTAGCTCGGCTAGCGGGGGGGGGAATGAGCAGTTCTTC | CSASSASGGGNEQFF | TRBJ2-1 | many | TRBV20-1 | TRBD2